A selection of T cell receptor beta chains follows, all from one sample in a study of blood T cell repertoires in COVID-19. The method was immunoSEQ multiplex PCR; TCRdb's version includes in-frame clones alone and lacks a portion of them. There are over 250,000 clones in the sample; approximately 92% occur only once, and over 2% lies in the top ten. Material for sequencing was PBMCs or T cells enriched from blood (not recorded which). The receptor set was obtained from a young woman who had recovered from COVID-19. CDR3s include the opening cysteine and the closing phenylalanine or tryptophan. The D gene is left open where the match is weak. Clone size is stated in some rows and not others, as once, few, many or a class when expanded.

J gene | V gene | CDR3 length | clone size | D gene | CDR3 DNA | CDR3 protein
TRBJ1-4 | TRBV19 | 17 | . | . | TGTGCCAGTGGCCGGATCGCGGGGGTGAACCTAGCGATAGAACTGTTTTTT | CASGRIAGVNLAIELFF
TRBJ2-7 | TRBV30 | 14 | . | . | TGTGCCTGGAGTGGATCACAAGTCGTGAACGAGCAGTACTTC | CAWSGSQVVNEQYF
TRBJ1-6 | TRBV6-5 | 14 | . | . | TGTGCCAGCAGTTACTCCTGGGGAGACCCACCCCTCCACTTT | CASSYSWGDPPLHF
TRBJ1-3 | TRBV7-9 | 18 | . | . | TGTGCCCACGGTCTCCCACCCCCAGGGCTGAGCTCTGGAAACACCATATATTTT | CAHGLPPPGLSSGNTIYF
TRBJ1-2 | TRBV11-2 | 16 | . | TRBD1 | TGTGCCAGCAGCCCGCGAGGGGACAGGGTGTTATATGGCTACACCTTC | CASSPRGDRVLYGYTF
TRBJ2-1 | TRBV9 | 14 | once | TRBD2 | TGTGCCAGCAGTCCTGGGGGGGGTGACAATGAGCAGTTCTTC | CASSPGGGDNEQFF
TRBJ1-5 | TRBV3-1/TRBV3-2 | 15 | few | . | TGTGCCAGCAGCCGGGCTATTGGGCCGAATCAGCCCCAGCATTTT | CASSRAIGPNQPQHF
TRBJ1-5 | TRBV3-1/TRBV3-2 | 14 | many | . | TGTGCCAGCAGCACAGGTGATAGCAATCAGCCCCAGCATTTT | CASSTGDSNQPQHF
TRBJ2-3 | TRBV6-5 | 16 | . | TRBD2 | TGTGCCAGCAGTTACTCTAGCGGGGGCCGCACAGATACGCAGTATTTT | CASSYSSGGRTDTQYF
TRBJ2-7 | TRBV5-8 | 15 | . | TRBD2 | TGTGCCAGCAGCTTGGCGTTAGCGGGATTCTACGAGCAGTACTTC | CASSLALAGFYEQYF
TRBJ1-2 | TRBV19 | 13 | . | TRBD1 | TGTGCCAGTAGTATTGGGACAGCCTATGGCTACACCTTC | CASSIGTAYGYTF
TRBJ1-6 | TRBV3-1/TRBV3-2 | 15 | . | . | TGTGCCAGCAGCCAAGGGACTGCGGCATTGACACCCCTCCACTTT | CASSQGTAALTPLHF
TRBJ1-2 | TRBV5-4 | 13 | . | . | TGTGCCAGCAGCCCGATTAATACACAAGGCTACACCTTC | CASSPINTQGYTF
TRBJ2-1 | TRBV19 | 14 | . | . | TGTGCCACCACAAGCTTTAGGGGGGGGAATGAGCAGTTCTTC | CATTSFRGGNEQFF
TRBJ1-4 | TRBV6-1 | 18 | . | . | TGTGCCAGCAGTGGGAACTGGGCCAGGGCTGCAACTAATGAAAAACTGTTTTTT | CASSGNWARAATNEKLFF
TRBJ2-3 | TRBV3-1/TRBV3-2 | 17 | . | TRBD2 | TGTGCCAGCAGCCAAGATGTGGTAGCGGGGATCACAGATACGCAGTATTTT | CASSQDVVAGITDTQYF
TRBJ1-2 | TRBV11-3 | 14 | . | . | TGTGCCAGCAGCTTAGCGGGGGGGCGAAATGGCTACACCTTC | CASSLAGGRNGYTF
TRBJ1-6 | TRBV2 | 14 | . | . | TGTGCCAGCAGTGAAGAGGGGAGGAATTCACCCCTCCACTTT | CASSEEGRNSPLHF
TRBJ2-1 | TRBV3-1/TRBV3-2 | 16 | . | TRBD2 | TGTGCCAGCAGCCAAGCAGCGGGGGGGCTATACAATGAGCAGTTCTTC | CASSQAAGGLYNEQFF
TRBJ1-2 | TRBV19 | 12 | . | . | TGTGCCAGTAGTATCGCAGGGGACGGCTACACCTTC | CASSIAGDGYTF
TRBJ1-1 | TRBV27 | 12 | . | TRBD1 | TGTGCCAGCGGACGACAGGGGAATTCAGCTTTCTTT | CASGRQGNSAFF
TRBJ1-2 | TRBV13 | 15 | . | TRBD1 | TGTGCCAGCAGCACGCAAGAACAGGGGTCGCATGGCTACACCTTC | CASSTQEQGSHGYTF
TRBJ2-1 | TRBV6-5 | 11 | . | . | TGTGCCAGCAGGAGTTACAATGAGCAGTTCTTC | CASRSYNEQFF
TRBJ1-6 | TRBV18 | 18 | once | TRBD1 | TGTGCCAGCTCCGTCAAAAGGACAGGAGACGTCTCACATTCACCCCTCCACTTT | CASSVKRTGDVSHSPLHF
TRBJ1-5 | TRBV3-1/TRBV3-2 | 14 | few | . | TGTGCCAGCAGCCAAGATATAAGCAATCAGCCCCAGCATTTT | CASSQDISNQPQHF
TRBJ1-5 | TRBV2 | 16 | . | TRBD1 | TGTGCCAGCAGTCCGGGACAGGGCATCGTCAATCAGCCCCAGCATTTT | CASSPGQGIVNQPQHF
TRBJ1-6 | TRBV28 | 15 | . | . | TGTGCCAGCAGTTATCAGGGGCGTTCTAATTCACCCCTCCACTTT | CASSYQGRSNSPLHF
TRBJ1-6 | TRBV6-5 | 13 | . | TRBD1 | TGTGCCACCGGACAGGGAAGGCGGTCACCCCTCCACTTT | CATGQGRRSPLHF
TRBJ1-1 | TRBV5-1 | 13 | . | TRBD1 | TGCGCCAGCAACAAACAGGGGGCGAAGGAAGCTTTCTTT | CASNKQGAKEAFF
TRBJ1-1 | TRBV10-1 | 15 | . | . | TGCGCCAGCAGACCTGACAGCTTGATGAACACTGAAGCTTTCTTT | CASRPDSLMNTEAFF
TRBJ2-3 | TRBV3-1/TRBV3-2 | 14 | . | TRBD2 | TGTGCCAGCAGCCCCGGACTAGTGACAGATACGCAGTATTTT | CASSPGLVTDTQYF
TRBJ2-4 | TRBV29-1 | 19 | . | TRBD2 | TGCAGCCACCTAAGGGGAGTAGCGGGGGTGCCCCTACCCAAAAACATTCAGTACTTC | CSHLRGVAGVPLPKNIQYF
TRBJ1-1 | TRBV4-1 | 14 | few | . | TGCGCCAGCAGCCAAGGGGGCATGAACACTGAAGCTTTCTTT | CASSQGGMNTEAFF
TRBJ1-4 | TRBV12-5 | 18 | . | TRBD1 | TGTGCTAGTGGTCAGGCCGGGACAGGGGTCTATAAGGAGGAAAAACTGTTTTTT | CASGQAGTGVYKEEKLFF
TRBJ2-7 | TRBV27 | 16 | few | . | TGTGCCAGCAGTTCAGAATCGGGACAAAGCTCCTACGAGCAGTACTTC | CASSSESGQSSYEQYF
TRBJ2-5 | TRBV28 | 16 | . | TRBD2 | TGTGCCAGCAGTTTACTAGCGGGGGGGTACCAAGAGACCCAGTACTTC | CASSLLAGGYQETQYF
TRBJ2-1 | TRBV10-3 | 18 | . | TRBD2 | TGTGCCATCAGTGTGGGGACTAGCGGGGGGAGCTCCTACAATGAGCAGTTCTTC | CAISVGTSGGSSYNEQFF
TRBJ1-6 | TRBV27 | 13 | once | TRBD1 | TGTGCCAGTGCCGGGACAGGACGTTCACCCCTCCACTTT | CASAGTGRSPLHF
TRBJ2-5 | TRBV11-2 | 12 | once | . | TGTGCCAGCAGCTTAGACGAGGAGACCCAGTACTTC | CASSLDEETQYF
TRBJ2-1 | TRBV24-1 | 14 | few | TRBD2 | TGTGCCACCAGTGACCCCGGACTAGCGGGATTGCAGTTCTTC | CATSDPGLAGLQFF
TRBJ1-2 | TRBV7-9 | 14 | . | . | TGTGCCAGCAGTCGTGACAGGTTTAACTATGGCTACACCTTC | CASSRDRFNYGYTF
TRBJ2-2 | TRBV7-3 | 17 | . | . | TGTGCCAGCAGCCACCCGGCCAGGGATGCTGACACCGGGGAGCTGTTTTTT | CASSHPARDADTGELFF
TRBJ1-5 | TRBV6-6 | 16 | few | TRBD1 | TGTGCCAGCAGTGGCAGGGGGCTTCATAGCAATCAGCCCCAGCATTTT | CASSGRGLHSNQPQHF
TRBJ1-2 | TRBV28 | 12 | . | . | TGTGCCAGCAGGACACTGAACTATGGCTACACCTTC | CASRTLNYGYTF
TRBJ2-7 | TRBV29-1 | 13 | . | TRBD1 | TGCAGCGTTGAAAGGGGACAGGGATACGAGCAGTACTTC | CSVERGQGYEQYF